This TCR beta chain originates from a study of blood T cell repertoires in COVID-19. Study-wide background: Collection of acute and convalescent COVID-19 samples took place in the United States, Italy and Spain. In each case, the material was cDNA or gDNA derived from T cells, B-cell-depleted T cells, or PBMCs.

Per the study methods: Estimates of nucleated cell counts were drawn from the amplification of reference gene primers. TCRdb's table, derived via immunoSEQ multiplex PCR, lists solely in-frame clones and lacks some. V, J and clone size were drawn from that table, and D and trimming were deduced from the DNA. The repertoire holds around 110,000 clones, with roughly 84% as singletons. The J segment lost 2 bases and the V segment lost 6 bases, leaving 6 bases of the junction unmatched. This CDR3 comprises 14 residues. Germline V lookup: CDR1 MDHEN, CDR2 SYDVKM. The TCR originated in a human donor in a cohort sampled during active COVID-19. Material for sequencing was peripheral blood. The chain employs TRBV28 and TRBJ2-5; 7 bases are a match to TRBD1. The CDR3: CASSLPGQQETQYF. CDR3 in DNA: TGTGCCAGCAGCCTGCCGGGACAGCAAGAGACCCAGTACTTC.